Listed here is a single T cell receptor beta chain. Positively selected for CCR7, the CD45RO-negative cells used as naive CD8 cells excluded terminally differentiated effector memory CD45RA+ cells. Per germline, CDR1 ENHRY and CDR2 SYGVKD. Trimming took 7 bases from V and 9 from J; bases not matched to a gene: 7. CDR3 length: 13 residues. Clones were sequenced by immunoSEQ multiplex PCR, and TCRdb holds only the in-frame ones, with some missing. The sample includes about 2.1 million clones, about 94% of them seen just once. This record comes from a study of shared clonotypes between healthy human individuals.

This receptor was identified in a man aged 18 to 30 in good health. Some clones in this sample may be carry-over from other donors' samples. The chain carries TRBV10-3 and TRBJ2-1; 9 positions agree with TRBD1. The specimen was naive CD8+ T cells from PBMCs. CDR3 in amino acids: CAINRDRAAEQFF. In nucleotides, the CDR3 is TGTGCCATCAACCGGGACAGGGCGGCTGAGCAGTTCTTC.